What follows describes a single TCR beta chain. Adults between roughly 18 and 90 years of age took part from about 24 US areas. Cohorts were based on clinical histories the participants reported. Cohort 3 donors counted as recovered after two negative PCRs, clearance, or resolved symptoms. The data are from a study of blood T cell repertoires in COVID-19. Study-wide context: The cDNA or gDNA used as material had been derived from T cells, B-cell-depleted T cells, or PBMCs.

CDR1 is MNHEY and CDR2 is SVGAGI in the germline V gene. This CDR3 is 15 amino acids long. Trimming stripped 6 bases from V and 4 bases from J, with 16 bases between. TCRdb keeps only in-frame clones here, not all; method: immunoSEQ multiplex PCR. The sample records 250,000 to 400,000 clones, over 75% being singletons. The sequence was collected from a woman aged 30 to 39 who had recovered from COVID-19. Material: PBMCs or T cells enriched from blood (not recorded which). The chain couples TRBV6-5 to TRBJ1-3, with a tentative D call TRBD1 (6 bases). The CDR3 DNA reads as TGTGCCAGCAGCTACGGGCAGGGGAGCGGAAACACCATATATTTT. As protein: CASSYGQGSGNTIYF.